This TCR beta chain was recorded in a study of T cell repertoires in cytomegalovirus infection. Study at large: In public TCR beta signatures, there were indications of both CMV infection and matching HLA type. Overall study results and limits: Cumulative frequency of public TCR beta families picked out carriers of CMV plus the relevant HLA. Dominant in the ex vivo response were TCR beta clonotypes restricted by HLA-C and specific for CMV.

TCRdb recomputed calls from the reads with MiXCR, one row per CDR3 protein. The data contain hundreds of thousands of distinct CDR3 sequences, approximately 18% of them seen just once; the ten biggest clones take up 7.5% to 9%. Note on this clonotype: Its specificity is not known.

CDR1 and CDR2 (germline): MNHGY, SAAAGT. This CDR3 is 15 amino acids long. J was trimmed by 2 bases and V by 2 bases; bases with no gene match: 4. This clonotype originated in a human donor in good health (CMV status not recorded). Some clones in this sample may be carry-over from other donors' samples. What was sequenced was PBMCs. The V call is TRBV6-8, the J call TRBJ2-5; 8 bases match TRBD2. CDR3 region: CASSYMLAGQETQYF. The CDR3 DNA sequence: TGTGCCAGCAGTTACATGTTAGCGGGGCAAGAGACCCAGTACTTC.